Below are 27 T cell receptor beta chains sequenced from a single sample in a study of cytomegalovirus exposure and HLA in healthy donors. PCR involved 60 Vbeta and 13 Jbeta primers. Generated by immunoSEQ multiplex PCR, the TCRdb table keeps only in-frame clones and is missing some. This table holds approximately 270,000 clones, roughly 80% found once. Material: PBMCs. The receptor set was obtained from a girl aged 2 to 9 in good health and CMV-seronegative.

CDR3 amino acids: CASSYYKGYAEAFF. In DNA, the CDR3 is TGTGCCAGCAGTTACTATAAGGGGTACGCTGAAGCTTTCTTT. This chain connects TRBV6-6 to TRBJ1-1, with D perhaps matching TRBD1 (5 bases). CDR3 size: 14 residues. Per germline, CDR1 MNHNY and CDR2 SVGAGI (reference sequence). The ends were cut back, 1 base at V and 6 bases at J, with 12 bases in the middle.

The chain has TRBV5-1 and TRBJ2-3, with D perhaps TRBD1 (6 bases). The CDR3 is 16 amino acids. Trimming shortened V by 2 bases and J by 6 bases, and 19 bases separated the two germline ends. Germline values: CDR1 SGHRS, CDR2 YFSETQ. The CDR3 sequence: CASSFLQGLDYDTQYF. The CDR3 nucleotides read TGCGCCAGCAGCTTTCTACAGGGTCTGGATTATGATACGCAGTATTTT.

The rearrangement uses TRBV19 and TRBJ1-2; a possible D gene is TRBD1 (5 bases). The V gene's germline CDR1 is LNHDA and CDR2 SQIVND (reference sequence). CDR3 size: 14 residues. Trimming took 3 bases from V and 5 from J, leaving 13 bases between them. Here the CDR3 DNA reads TGTGCCAGTAGTATCGACAGTGGGATGTATGGCTACACCTTC. This sequence encodes CASSIDSGMYGYTF.

J is TRBJ1-1 and V is TRBV19; possible D gene TRBD1, 6 bases. CDR1 and CDR2 (germline): LNHDA, SQIVND (reference sequence). The CDR3 spans 14 residues. Deletions cut 7 bases from V and 0 bases from J, with 12 bases between. This CDR3 is CASTRGRVNTEAFF. Here the CDR3 DNA reads TGTGCCAGTACCAGGGGACGGGTGAACACTGAAGCTTTCTTT.

The chain is built from TRBV7-9 and TRBJ1-4; 7 positions agree with TRBD1. This CDR3 has 18 residues. Germline V gene sequence: CDR1 SEHNR, CDR2 FQNEAQ (reference sequence). Germline trimming cut 10 bases from V and 1 base from J; bases unmatched to any gene: 18. CDR3 residues: CATEEETGDWGTNEKLFF. The CDR3 DNA reads as TGTGCCACCGAGGAGGAAACAGGGGATTGGGGAACTAATGAAAAACTGTTTTTT.

This clone turned up a few times. The chain is built from TRBV16 and TRBJ1-6; D is unclear. The V end lost 2 bases, the J end lost 6 bases, and 11 bases lay between the germline ends. This CDR3 is 15 amino acids long. Germline lookup yields CDR1 KGHSY and CDR2 FQNENV. CDR3 region: CASSQASAGNSPLHF. Here the CDR3 DNA reads TGTGCCAGCAGCCAAGCGTCAGCGGGTAATTCACCCCTCCACTTT.

V gene TRBV7-9 combines with J gene TRBJ1-1, with 7 bases matching TRBD1. Germline CDR1 and CDR2: SEHNR and FQNEAQ (reference sequence). V lost 4 bases and J lost 0; bases outside the gene matches: 2. This CDR3 is built from 14 residues. As DNA, the CDR3 is TGTGCCAGCAGCTCGGGACAGATGAACACTGAAGCTTTCTTT. Its protein is CASSSGQMNTEAFF.

V gene TRBV4-1 combines with J gene TRBJ2-5, with D maybe TRBD2 (6 bases). Germline assignment: CDR1 MGHRA and CDR2 YSYEKL. There are 15 residues in the CDR3. V shed 0 bases and J shed 5 bases, with 13 bases lying between them. Written as DNA, the CDR3 is TGCGCCAGCAGCCAAGAATGGGGGGTTGAGGAGACCCAGTACTTC. It codes for CASSQEWGVEETQYF.

The genes are TRBV9 and TRBJ2-2, with 8 bases identical to TRBD2. This CDR3 has 14 residues. Germline V gene sequence: CDR1 SGDLS, CDR2 YYNGEE. J lost 6 bases, V lost 3 bases, and 4 bases had no gene match. The CDR3 nucleotides are TGTGCCAGCAGCGCAAAGCGGGAGTCCGGGGAGCTGTTTTTT. Protein sequence: CASSAKRESGELFF.

J is TRBJ1-2 and V is TRBV5-1, with D uncertain. The germline V gene encodes CDR1 SGHRS and CDR2 YFSETQ. V was clipped by 3 bases and J by 7 bases, with 10 bases between them. The length of the CDR3 is 12 residues. DNA of the CDR3: TGCGCCAGCAGCTCTATCCGGGGTGGCTACACCTTC. Its protein is CASSSIRGGYTF.

This sequence joins TRBV2 and TRBJ1-1; TRBD1 matches 8 bases. The CDR3 is 13 residues long. The V gene's germline CDR1 is SNHLY and CDR2 FYNNEI. Trimming at V came to 2 bases and at J to 6 bases, leaving 2 bases not matched to a gene. CDR3 in amino acids: CASSEQGAAEAFF. DNA for the CDR3: TGTGCCAGCAGTGAACAGGGGGCCGCTGAAGCTTTCTTT.

V usage is TRBV7-9 and J usage is TRBJ2-2; TRBD1 aligns across 11 bases. The CDR3 loop spans 16 amino acids. Germline V gene lookup returns CDR1 SEHNR and CDR2 FQNEAQ (reference sequence). The trim removed 5 bases at V and 7 bases at J, leaving 9 bases unmatched. Here the CDR3 reads CASSPRTGGVDGELFF. The CDR3 DNA follows: TGTGCCAGCAGCCCGAGGACAGGGGGCGTTGACGGGGAGCTGTTTTTT.

A single count supports this clone. J is TRBJ2-1 and V is TRBV6-6; 11 bases fit TRBD1. Germline trimming cut 2 bases from V and 6 bases from J; bases unmatched to any gene: 3. Germline-derived CDR1 and CDR2 are MNHNY and SVGAGI (reference sequence). The CDR3 is 15 amino acids. The CDR3 region has the DNA TGTGCCAGCAGTTACGGGACAGGGGGTGGCAATGAGCAGTTCTTC. It codes for CASSYGTGGGNEQFF.

This clone was detected once. CDR3 coding DNA: TGTGCCAGCAGTTCCACCGGACAGGGCAGGTGGTATGGCTACACCTTC. It codes for CASSSTGQGRWYGYTF. V is TRBV6-5 and J is TRBJ1-2, with 8 bases lining up with TRBD1. There are 16 residues in the CDR3. In germline, CDR1 is MNHEY, CDR2 SVGAGI. Germline trimming cut 4 bases from V and 5 bases from J; bases unmatched to any gene: 12.

This chain links TRBV28 with TRBJ2-7, with a weak D call TRBD2 (7 bases). Looked up from germline, CDR1 is MDHEN and CDR2 is SYDVKM. The CDR3 runs 15 residues. Trimming pared 7 bases from V and 0 bases from J, leaving 16 bases between. The CDR3 sequence: CASTRGATSSYEQYF. CDR3 coding DNA: TGTGCCAGCACACGGGGGGCGACCTCCTCCTACGAGCAGTACTTC.

This rearrangement joins TRBV6-1 to TRBJ2-3; 9 bases align to TRBD2. V lost 3 bases, J lost 0 bases, and 7 bases stayed unmatched. The CDR3 length is 17 residues. The germline V gene encodes CDR1 MNHNS and CDR2 SASEGT. The CDR3: CASSELASGVSTDTQYF. CDR3 DNA: TGTGCCAGCAGTGAGCTGGCTAGCGGGGTTAGCACAGATACGCAGTATTTT.

The chain joins TRBV10-2 to TRBJ2-7, with 10 bases matching TRBD2. Germline trimming cut 4 bases from V and 4 bases from J; bases unmatched to any gene: 7. CDR3 length: 15 residues. Germline V lookup: CDR1 WSHSY, CDR2 SAAADI. CDR3 in amino acids: CASSAVAGGLYEQYF. CDR3 in DNA: TGCGCCAGCAGTGCAGTAGCGGGAGGTCTGTACGAGCAGTACTTC.

This clone was seen a single time. The chain joins TRBV5-4 to TRBJ2-1, with 10 bases identical to TRBD2. From germline, CDR1 is SGHNT and CDR2 YYREEE (reference sequence). This CDR3 is built from 15 residues. The V segment lost 0 bases and the J segment 5 bases; nucleotides outside the gene matches: 2. CDR3 protein: CASSLGTSGNNEQFF. For the CDR3, the DNA is TGTGCCAGCAGCTTGGGGACTAGCGGAAACAATGAGCAGTTCTTC.

This sequence joins TRBV4-1 and TRBJ1-5; TRBD1 agrees at 11 bases. Trimming cost V 4 bases and J 6 bases; bases outside gene matches: 5. The CDR3 sequence is 15 residues long. The germline V gene encodes CDR1 MGHRA and CDR2 YSYEKL. The CDR3 DNA reads as TGCGCCAGCAGCCGACCGGGACAGGGGGGTCAGCCCCAGCATTTT. Amino acid sequence: CASSRPGQGGQPQHF.

The chain recombines TRBV5-1 with TRBJ2-5; TRBD2 aligns across 9 bases. The J call may be mistaken, given a closer DNA end match to TRBJ2-7. The CDR3 consists of 21 residues. Germline lookup yields CDR1 SGHRS and CDR2 YFSETQ. The CDR3: CASSLDWDRIHRREGPYEQYF. CDR3 nucleotide sequence: TGCGCCAGCAGCTTGGATTGGGACAGAATCCATCGGCGGGAGGGCCCTTACGAGCAGTACTTC.

The chain couples TRBV27 to TRBJ1-6; the match to TRBD1 covers 7 bases. The CDR3 has 17 amino acids. Germline CDR1 and CDR2: MNHEY and SMNVEV (reference sequence). V lost 1 base and J lost 0; bases outside the gene matches: 3. The CDR3 DNA reads as TGTGCCAGCAGTTTATGGGGGGACAGCTCCTATAATTCACCCCTCCACTTT. Amino acids: CASSLWGDSSYNSPLHF.

This rearrangement joins TRBV7-3 to TRBJ2-1; TRBD2 matches at 11 bases. The CDR3 loop spans 14 amino acids. V shed 4 bases, J shed 7 bases, and the junction held 3 bases outside the gene matches. CDR1 is SGHTA and CDR2 is FQGTGA in the germline V gene. CDR3 protein: CASSSTSGNNEQFF. CDR3 coding DNA: TGTGCCAGCAGCTCGACTAGCGGGAATAATGAGCAGTTCTTC.

The V call is TRBV28, the J call TRBJ1-5; unclear D gene. Trimming pared 2 bases from V and 3 bases from J, leaving 14 bases between. Germline CDR1 MDHEN, CDR2 SYDVKM. The length of the CDR3 is 16 residues. This chain's CDR3 is CASSLMIDWYNQPQHF. CDR3 nucleotide sequence: TGTGCCAGCAGTTTAATGATCGACTGGTACAATCAGCCCCAGCATTTT.

The chain combines TRBV6-5 with TRBJ1-1; 12 nucleotides match TRBD1. This CDR3 contains 15 residues. Looked up from germline, CDR1 is MNHEY and CDR2 is SVGAGI. Trimming at V came to 2 bases and at J to 2 bases, leaving 0 bases not matched to a gene. CDR3 protein: CASSYGTGGNTEAFF. As DNA, the CDR3 is TGTGCCAGCAGTTACGGGACAGGGGGCAACACTGAAGCTTTCTTT.

The rearrangement links TRBV7-9 to TRBJ2-7; 7 bases are a match to TRBD1. This CDR3 spans 14 amino acids. Trimming at V came to 4 bases and at J to 3 bases, leaving 6 bases not matched to a gene. CDR1 is SEHNR and CDR2 is FQNEAQ in the germline V gene (reference sequence). The CDR3 here is CASSYRQGSYEQYF. In DNA, the CDR3 is TGTGCCAGCAGCTACAGACAGGGTAGCTACGAGCAGTACTTC.

V and J are TRBV5-6 and TRBJ2-7, with D tentatively TRBD2 (6 bases). The V and J ends lost 2 bases and 3 bases respectively, with 15 bases between them. The CDR3 contains 15 residues. Looked up from germline, CDR1 is SGHDT and CDR2 is YYEEEE. Here the CDR3 reads CASSFFGGDIYEQYF. Written as DNA, the CDR3 is TGTGCCAGCAGCTTTTTCGGAGGGGATATCTACGAGCAGTACTTC.

V and J are TRBV10-3 and TRBJ2-1; tentative D call: TRBD2 (6 bases). Germline CDR1 and CDR2: ENHRY and SYGVKD. This CDR3 is 18 amino acids long. V lost 0 bases, J lost 7 bases, and 22 bases lay in between. This chain's CDR3 is CAISESVHSGLPPNEQFF. The CDR3 DNA reads as TGTGCCATCAGTGAGTCGGTACATTCCGGACTACCTCCAAATGAGCAGTTCTTC.